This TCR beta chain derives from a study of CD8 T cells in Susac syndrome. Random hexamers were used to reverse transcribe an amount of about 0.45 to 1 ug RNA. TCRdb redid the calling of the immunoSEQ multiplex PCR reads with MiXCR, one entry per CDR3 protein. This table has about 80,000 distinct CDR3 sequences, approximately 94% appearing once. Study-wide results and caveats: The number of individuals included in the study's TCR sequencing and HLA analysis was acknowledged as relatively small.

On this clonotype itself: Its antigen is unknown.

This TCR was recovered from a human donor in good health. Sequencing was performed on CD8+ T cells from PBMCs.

The CDR3 DNA sequence: TGCAGTGCTCCGACTAGCGGGAGGGTTACCGGGGAGCTGTTTTTT. This gives the protein CSAPTSGRVTGELFF. The chain couples TRBV20-1 to TRBJ2-2; TRBD2 agrees at 14 bases. Trimming took 5 bases from V and 5 from J; bases not matched to a gene: 4. Germline V lookup: CDR1 DFQATT, CDR2 SNEGSKA (reference sequence). The CDR3 runs 15 residues.